A selection of T cell receptor beta chains follows, all from one sample in a study of cytomegalovirus exposure and HLA in healthy donors. Clones were read by immunoSEQ multiplex PCR, and TCRdb kept only the in-frame ones, dropping some. The sample shows a few hundred thousand clones, under 80% of them seen only once. Material: PBMCs. Receptors were obtained from a girl aged 2 to 10 in good health and CMV-seronegative. CDR3s include the opening cysteine and the closing phenylalanine or tryptophan. Fields, in order: D gene, V gene, J gene, clone size, CDR3 DNA, CDR3 protein. A D gene is named only where the DNA matches it firmly. The size entry is marked missing in some rows and otherwise reads once, few, many or a size class.

.	TRBV5-1	TRBJ2-6	.	TGCGCCAGCAGCTCAAGTTCGGGGGGGGCCAACGTCCTGACTTTC	CASSSSSGGANVLTF
.	TRBV18	TRBJ2-7	.	TGTGCCAGCTCACCGACAGGTAGCTCCTACGAGCAGTACTTC	CASSPTGSSYEQYF
TRBD2	TRBV5-5	TRBJ2-1	once	TGTGCCAGCAGCTTGGTGTCTAGCGGGAGCCGTAGTGTGAATGAGCAGTTCTTC	CASSLVSSGSRSVNEQFF
TRBD2	TRBV5-1	TRBJ2-3	few	TGCGCCAGCAGCTTACAGCGGGGGAGCACAGATACGCAGTATTTT	CASSLQRGSTDTQYF
.	TRBV4-1	TRBJ1-6	.	TGCGCCAGCAGCCAAGGGTTACTTCTTTATTCACCCCTCCACTTT	CASSQGLLLYSPLHF
TRBD1	TRBV5-1	TRBJ2-5	.	TGCGCCAGCAGCCGTGACAGGGGGCTACAAGAGACCCAGTACTTC	CASSRDRGLQETQYF
.	TRBV7-6	TRBJ2-7	few	TGTGCCAGCAGCCCGACCGCATTCCAGGGCTTCTACGAGCAGTACTTC	CASSPTAFQGFYEQYF
.	TRBV5-6	TRBJ2-7	.	TGTGCCAGCAGCTTACGACAGAGCTCCTACGAGCAGTACTTC	CASSLRQSSYEQYF
.	TRBV6-4	TRBJ2-7	.	TGTGCCAGAAGCAGGTATTGGATTACCTACGAGCAGTACTTC	CARSRYWITYEQYF
TRBD1	TRBV19	TRBJ1-1	.	TGTGCCAGTAGATACAGGGGAAGCACTGAAGCTTTCTTT	CASRYRGSTEAFF
TRBD1	TRBV11-3	TRBJ1-1	.	TGTGCCAGCAGCCGGGACAGGGTTGAAGCTTTCTTT	CASSRDRVEAFF
.	TRBV14	TRBJ1-1	.	TGTGCCAGCAGCCAAGATCTAGGACAGCTCTTAAACACTGAAGCTTTCTTT	CASSQDLGQLLNTEAFF
.	TRBV19	TRBJ1-2	.	TGTGCCAGTAGTGGCGAATTTGAGGGAGTAAACTATGGCTACACCTTC	CASSGEFEGVNYGYTF
.	TRBV6-6	TRBJ1-4	few	TGTGCCAGCAGTTACCGGCTGCACAGGACGTCAAAACTGTTTTTT	CASSYRLHRTSKLFF
.	TRBV10-2	TRBJ1-2	.	TGCGCCGCCGGGGGTAACTATGGCTACACCTTC	CAAGGNYGYTF
TRBD1	TRBV5-1	TRBJ1-2	few	TGCGCCAGCAGCAAGGGACAGGGAGGGGGCTATGGCTACACCTTC	CASSKGQGGGYGYTF
.	TRBV19	TRBJ2-6	once	TGTGCCAGTAGTATGGTGGCGGAGGACTCTGGGGCCAACGTCCTGACTTTC	CASSMVAEDSGANVLTF
.	TRBV4-1	TRBJ2-2	.	TGCGCCAGCAGCCAAGTAGTCGGGGAGCTGTTTTTT	CASSQVVGELFF
TRBD2	TRBV11-2	TRBJ2-1	.	TGTGCCAGCAGCTTATTTCCTAGCGGGGGGTCGTTGGGCAATGAGCAGTTCTTC	CASSLFPSGGSLGNEQFF
TRBD2	TRBV10-3	TRBJ2-3	.	TGTGCCATCAGTGAGCCTCTAGCGGGGGGGCCGAGCTACACAGATACGCAGTATTTT	CAISEPLAGGPSYTDTQYF
TRBD1	TRBV6-5	TRBJ1-4	.	TGTGCCAGCAGTTACGGACAGGCTGTAAATGAAAAACTGTTTTTT	CASSYGQAVNEKLFF
TRBD1	TRBV10-3	TRBJ2-5	few	TGTGCCATCAGTGTAGGAGACAGGGGGGAGACCCAGTACTTC	CAISVGDRGETQYF
TRBD2	TRBV5-4	TRBJ2-2	.	TGTGCCAGCAGCCGAGCGGGAGGGGAGGCCGGGGAGCTGTTTTTT	CASSRAGGEAGELFF
TRBD2	TRBV11-2	TRBJ2-1	.	TGTGCCAGCAGCCTGGAAATAGCGGGGGGTCACTACAATGAGCAGTTCTTC	CASSLEIAGGHYNEQFF
.	TRBV28	TRBJ1-5	.	TGTGCCAGCAGTTTAGGGCCTGGTGGTCAGCCCCAGCATTTT	CASSLGPGGQPQHF
TRBD1	TRBV19	TRBJ1-1	.	TGTGCCAGTAGTCCGGGACAGGGTTTGAACACTGAAGCTTTCTTT	CASSPGQGLNTEAFF
.	TRBV4-1	TRBJ1-2	.	TGCGCCAGCAGCCAAGAACGGGGACAAGTTTATGGCTACACCTTC	CASSQERGQVYGYTF
.	TRBV4-1	TRBJ1-1	.	TGCGCCAGCAGCCCATATGGCATGAACACTGAAGCTTTCTTT	CASSPYGMNTEAFF
TRBD1	TRBV14	TRBJ1-2	once	TGTGCCAGCAGCCAGGACAGGGGGAACTATGGCTACACCTTC	CASSQDRGNYGYTF
TRBD1	TRBV5-8	TRBJ2-6	.	TGTGCCAGCAGCTTGGGCCGACAGGGGTATCCGACTGGGGCCAACGTCCTGACTTTC	CASSLGRQGYPTGANVLTF
.	TRBV5-5	TRBJ1-2	once	TGTGCCAGCAGCATCCCTCCTACGGGGGGCCGGGGTGGCTACACCTTC	CASSIPPTGGRGGYTF
.	TRBV5-1	TRBJ1-3	.	TGCGCCAGCAGCCCAGGACAGTCCTCTGGAAACACCATATATTTT	CASSPGQSSGNTIYF
TRBD2	TRBV25-1	TRBJ2-2	.	TGTGCCAGCAGGCGGGGCGGGAGCGGGGAGCTGTTTTTT	CASRRGGSGELFF
.	TRBV29-1	TRBJ2-1	.	TGCAGCGTTGACCTGGCGGGCGGGGTCTATGAGCAGTTCTTC	CSVDLAGGVYEQFF
.	TRBV2	TRBJ1-5	.	TGTGCCAGTTCAGGAGGTAGCAATCAGCCCCAGCATTTT	CASSGGSNQPQHF
.	TRBV5-8	TRBJ1-1	.	TGTGCCAGCAGCTTGACGACTTGGCTTGAAGCTTTCTTT	CASSLTTWLEAFF
TRBD2	TRBV7-9	TRBJ2-1	once	TGTGCCAGCAGCCGTAGCGGGGGCCATACCTACAATGAGCAGTTCTTC	CASSRSGGHTYNEQFF
.	TRBV5-1	TRBJ2-2	.	TGCGCCAGCAGCTTATCACAGTTAACCGGGGAGCTGTTTTTT	CASSLSQLTGELFF
TRBD1	TRBV2	TRBJ2-3	few	TGTGCCAGCACCCACAGGGGGGCCCCGGGGCCAGATACGCAGTATTTT	CASTHRGAPGPDTQYF
.	TRBV6-1	TRBJ2-7	.	TGTGCCAGCAGTGGGTTGTTGTGGGGGGAGGTCGACGAGCAGTACTTC	CASSGLLWGEVDEQYF
TRBD1	TRBV6-5	TRBJ2-7	.	TGTGCCAGCAGTTACCGAGGGACAGAATACGAGCAGTACTTC	CASSYRGTEYEQYF
TRBD2	TRBV5-6	TRBJ2-5	few	TGTGCCAGCAGCTTGGGGAGGACTAGCGGGGAAGAGACCCAGTACTTC	CASSLGRTSGEETQYF
TRBD2	TRBV7-2	TRBJ2-3	.	TGTGCCAGCAGCACGGCCGGGACTACGAGCACGGATACGCAGTATTTT	CASSTAGTTSTDTQYF
TRBD1	TRBV29-1	TRBJ1-2	.	TGCAGCGTTGATTTGCGTCAGGGGGATGGCTACACCTTC	CSVDLRQGDGYTF
.	TRBV14	TRBJ1-1	.	TGTGCCAGCAGCCACCTTGGACAGACTGAAGCTTTCTTT	CASSHLGQTEAFF
.	TRBV6-5	TRBJ2-7	.	TGTGCCAGCAGTTACGGGAGATTTGGCGAGCAGTACTTC	CASSYGRFGEQYF
TRBD1	TRBV19	TRBJ1-2	few	TGTGCCAGTAAGGGTATTGAGGTCGGACAGGGGTGGTACTATGGCTACACCTTC	CASKGIEVGQGWYYGYTF
.	TRBV5-4	TRBJ2-5	.	TGTGCCAGCAGCTTGGTTTTAGCGGATCAAGAGACCCAGTACTTC	CASSLVLADQETQYF
.	TRBV7-2	TRBJ2-7	.	TGTGCCAGCAGCTTAGCGCTTGGCGGACATCCCCAGTACGAGCAGTACTTC	CASSLALGGHPQYEQYF
.	TRBV6-5	TRBJ1-1	once	TGTGCCAGCAGTTACTCGGGGGCAGAGGCTTTCTTT	CASSYSGAEAFF
.	TRBV6-4	TRBJ2-2	.	TGTGCCAGCAGTGACCCGGAGGTGACAGGAGACACCGGGGAGCTGTTTTTT	CASSDPEVTGDTGELFF
TRBD1	TRBV7-3	TRBJ1-2	.	TGTGCCAGCAGCTCTGGGCGGCCGGGACAGACCTATGGCTACACCTTC	CASSSGRPGQTYGYTF
TRBD1	TRBV27	TRBJ2-1	.	TGTGCCAGCAGTTCACTCGGACAGGCTACCTCCTACAATGAGCAGTTCTTC	CASSSLGQATSYNEQFF
TRBD1	TRBV4-1	TRBJ2-7	.	TGCGCCAGCAGCCACTCCGGGACAGGGGGCGTAGACGAGCAGTACTTC	CASSHSGTGGVDEQYF
.	TRBV7-9	TRBJ2-5	.	TGTGCCAGCAGCTTAGGCAGGGGACAAGAGACCCAGTACTTC	CASSLGRGQETQYF